The 26 T cell receptor beta chains below all came from one sample that was sequenced in a study of blood T cell repertoires in COVID-19. The assay was immunoSEQ multiplex PCR, and TCRdb's table has in-frame clones only and misses some. Seen here are 250,000 to 300,000 clones, around 90% observed once, and the top ten hold around 1.1%. The sequenced material came from PBMCs or T cells enriched from blood (not recorded which). These receptors came from a woman aged 30 to 39 who had recovered from COVID-19.

The chain uses TRBV5-4 and TRBJ1-4; 12 positions match TRBD1. The V gene's germline CDR1 is SGHNT and CDR2 YYREEE (reference sequence). V was clipped by 5 bases and J by 8 bases; unmatched bases: 16. The CDR3 extends over 18 amino acids. This CDR3 reads CASSSSVGTGGQGEKLFF. The CDR3 DNA reads as TGTGCCAGCAGTTCCTCCGTTGGGACAGGGGGCCAGGGGGAAAAACTGTTTTTT.

The rearrangement uses TRBV7-8 and TRBJ1-5; maybe TRBD1 (6 bases). Germline CDR1 is SGHVS and CDR2 is FQNEAQ. This CDR3 contains 15 residues. Trimming removed 3 bases at V and 0 bases at J, with 9 bases between. The CDR3 region has the DNA TGTGCCAGCAGCTTTGGACAGAATAGCAATCAGCCCCAGCATTTT. It codes for CASSFGQNSNQPQHF.

This sequence joins TRBV30 and TRBJ2-7; tentative D call: TRBD2 (6 bases). This CDR3 contains 14 residues. Germline loops: CDR1 GTSNPN, CDR2 SVGIG (reference sequence). Trimming stripped 0 bases from V and 4 bases from J, with 13 bases between. CDR3 region: CAWSVGGVGYEQYF. The CDR3 bases are TGTGCCTGGAGTGTAGGAGGGGTTGGGTACGAGCAGTACTTC.

The chain is built from TRBV20-1 and TRBJ2-2; D is undetermined. The germline CDR1 and CDR2 sequences are DFQATT and SNEGSKA (reference sequence). The V gene lost 3 bases and the J gene lost 1 base, with 9 bases spanning the gap. The CDR3 is 14 residues long. The CDR3 loop reads CSASPQRNTGELFF. The CDR3 coding sequence is TGCAGTGCTAGTCCACAGAGGAACACCGGGGAGCTGTTTTTT.

The chain recombines TRBV30 with TRBJ2-3, with D perhaps TRBD2 (5 bases). The CDR3 has 14 amino acids. Germline V gene lookup returns CDR1 GTSNPN and CDR2 SVGIG (reference sequence). The V end was cut by 1 base, the J end by 2 bases, with 10 bases between. The CDR3 nucleotides read TGTGCCTGGAGTGGGAGCGGAATCACAGATACGCAGTATTTT. It specifies CAWSGSGITDTQYF.

This clone has more than one count but fewer than ten. The rearrangement links TRBV7-2 to TRBJ1-2; a weak D match, TRBD1 (6 bases). CDR1 SGHTA and CDR2 FQGNSA come from the germline V gene. V was pared by 3 bases and J by 8 bases, with 19 bases between. The CDR3 has 15 amino acids. The DNA of the CDR3 is TGTGCCAGCAGCTTCCGGGGGGGCAGGGGAGGAGGCTACACCTTC. Translation: CASSFRGGRGGGYTF.

The V and J genes are TRBV28 and TRBJ1-1; D is unresolved. Germline CDR1 MDHEN, CDR2 SYDVKM. The ends were cut back, 6 bases at V and 0 bases at J, with 14 bases in the middle. This CDR3 is 15 amino acids long. This CDR3 reads CASRVVGTLNTEAFF. In nucleotides, the CDR3 is TGTGCCAGCAGGGTGGTGGGCACCCTGAACACTGAAGCTTTCTTT.

This clone was recorded a few times. The chain links TRBV19 to TRBJ1-1; TRBD1 matches 8 bases. This CDR3 region has 14 residues. The germline V gene has CDR1 LNHDA and CDR2 SQIVND (reference sequence). Trimming at V came to 7 bases and at J to 4 bases, leaving 8 bases not matched to a gene. For the CDR3, the DNA is TGTGCCAGTACCACAGCAACAGGGGGCACTGAAGCTTTCTTT. Translated, it gives CASTTATGGTEAFF. The full variable domain, with the rest looked up from reference TRBV19 and TRBJ1-1, is DGGITQSPKYLFRKEGQNVTLSCEQNLNHDAMYWYRQDPGQGLRLIYYSQIVNDFQKGDIAEGYSVSREKKESFPLTVTSAQKNPTAFYLCASTTATGGTEAFFGQGTRLTVV.

The chain recombines TRBV27 with TRBJ1-2, with TRBD1 matching 9 bases. Trimming took 5 bases from V and 4 from J; bases not matched to a gene: 11. The CDR3 spans 16 residues. The germline V gene encodes CDR1 MNHEY and CDR2 SMNVEV (reference sequence). CDR3: CASSDNRGPFFYGYTF. Here the CDR3 DNA reads TGTGCCAGCAGTGATAACAGGGGGCCTTTTTTCTATGGCTACACCTTC.

The rearrangement joins TRBV19 to TRBJ1-2, with 10 bases lining up with TRBD1. In germline, CDR1 is LNHDA, CDR2 SQIVND (reference sequence). The CDR3 loop spans 14 amino acids. J was trimmed by 7 bases and V by 6 bases; bases with no gene match: 8. The CDR3 DNA follows: TGTGCCAGTAGGGGGGGACAGGGGAAAATTGGCTACACCTTC. Residues: CASRGGQGKIGYTF.

The V gene is TRBV4-1, the J gene TRBJ2-7; 9 bases match TRBD1. CDR1 is MGHRA, CDR2 YSYEKL, per germline. The CDR3 has 19 amino acids. Germline trimming cut 0 bases from V and 1 base from J; bases unmatched to any gene: 13. CDR3 sequence reads: CASSQDGGQGKFLSYEQYF. The CDR3 bases are TGCGCCAGCAGCCAAGATGGGGGACAGGGAAAGTTCCTATCCTACGAGCAGTACTTC.

J is TRBJ1-5 and V is TRBV10-3; D gene ambiguous. Trimming removed 8 bases at V and 0 bases at J, with 14 bases between. Germline CDR1 reads ENHRY; CDR2 reads SYGVKD. This CDR3 contains 15 residues. The CDR3 spells CAISQSTTSNQPQHF. As DNA, the CDR3 is TGTGCCATCTCACAGTCGACTACTAGCAATCAGCCCCAGCATTTT.

V is TRBV19 and J is TRBJ2-1; 8 nucleotides agree with TRBD1. The V and J ends lost 0 bases and 9 bases, in that order; junction bases with no gene match: 10. Germline CDR1 reads LNHDA; CDR2 reads SQIVND (reference sequence). This CDR3 comprises 16 residues. The CDR3 sequence is CASSIDIGQGSVEQFF. CDR3 coding DNA: TGTGCCAGTAGTATAGATATCGGACAGGGATCTGTTGAGCAGTTCTTC.

The genes are TRBV4-1 and TRBJ2-7, with 8 nucleotides matching TRBD2. Looked up from germline, CDR1 is MGHRA and CDR2 is YSYEKL. This CDR3 is built from 16 residues. Trimming at V came to 2 bases and at J to 1 base, leaving 7 bases not matched to a gene. CDR3 amino acids: CASSQSSLAGSYEQYF. The CDR3 nucleotides read TGCGCCAGCAGCCAATCCTCTTTAGCGGGATCCTACGAGCAGTACTTC.

This rearrangement joins TRBV5-4 to TRBJ2-2, with D uncertain. Trimming pared 3 bases from V and 5 bases from J, leaving 11 bases between. The CDR3 spans 14 residues. CDR1 SGHNT and CDR2 YYREEE come from the germline V gene (reference sequence). The CDR3 sequence is CASSYLTETGELFF. In DNA form, the CDR3 reads TGTGCCAGCAGCTACCTAACAGAGACCGGGGAGCTGTTTTTT.

The chain is built from TRBV28 and TRBJ1-1; D call uncertain. Trimming stripped 7 bases from V and 2 bases from J, with 11 bases between. The germline CDR1 and CDR2 sequences are MDHEN and SYDVKM. The CDR3 is 13 residues long. CDR3 bases: TGTGCCAGCATACCCAGTCCCAACACTGAAGCTTTCTTT. It specifies CASIPSPNTEAFF.

Here the CDR3 reads CASSYGQLNTEAFF. Here the CDR3 DNA reads TGTGCCAGCAGTTATGGACAGCTTAACACTGAAGCTTTCTTT. V gene TRBV28 combines with J gene TRBJ1-1; tentatively, D is TRBD1 (6 bases). Trimming stripped 4 bases from V and 2 bases from J, with 11 bases between. Germline-derived CDR1 and CDR2 are MDHEN and SYDVKM. The CDR3 contains 14 residues. Complete variable domain (other parts from reference TRBV28 and TRBJ1-1): DVKVTQSSRYLVKRTGEKVFLECVQDMDHENMFWYRQDPGLGLRLIYFSYDVKMKEKGDIPEGYSVSREKKERFSLILESASTNQTSMYLCASSYGQLNTEAFFGQGTRLTVV.

This clone occurred a few times. Other nucleotide sequences in the sample specify the same CDR3. The gene calls are TRBV11-2 and TRBJ2-7; weak D call: TRBD2 (6 bases). The CDR3 is 14 residues long. The ends were cut back, 0 bases at V and 1 base at J, with 7 bases in the middle. Germline CDR1 SGHAT, CDR2 FQNNGV. The CDR3 DNA reads as TGTGCCAGCAGCTTAGACGGGAGTTCCTACGAGCAGTACTTC. Translated, it gives CASSLDGSSYEQYF.

The chain joins TRBV3-1 (or the pseudogene TRBV3-2) to TRBJ1-5; D is undetermined. The CDR3 length is 17 residues. Trimming took off 3 bases at V and 0 bases at J, with 15 bases between the two ends. Germline assignment: CDR1 LGHDT and CDR2 YNNKEL (reference sequence). CDR3 DNA sequence: TGTGCCAGCAGCCACATCGGTCCGACGGGTAGCAATCAGCCCCAGCATTTT. Its protein product is CASSHIGPTGSNQPQHF.

In its sample, this clone was seen once. The chain uses TRBV28 and TRBJ1-2, with TRBD1 matching 9 bases. The length of the CDR3 is 13 residues. V was clipped by 6 bases and J by 5 bases; unmatched bases: 4. CDR1 and CDR2 from the germline V gene are MDHEN and SYDVKM. The CDR3 DNA reads as TGTGCCAGCAGAACAGGGGGCTATTATGGCTACACCTTC. Its translation: CASRTGGYYGYTF.

The chain employs TRBV7-9 and TRBJ2-2; the D gene is possibly TRBD1 (6 bases). Trimming took off 4 bases at V and 1 base at J, with 7 bases between the two ends. CDR1 is SEHNR, CDR2 FQNEAQ, per germline (reference sequence). The CDR3 sequence is 14 residues long. The CDR3 sequence: CASSSDRNTGELFF. The CDR3 nucleotides read TGTGCCAGCAGCTCGGACAGGAACACCGGGGAGCTGTTTTTT.

This chain connects TRBV5-8 to TRBJ2-1; 10 bases align to TRBD2. The CDR3 runs 17 residues. V was clipped by 4 bases and J by 3 bases; unmatched bases: 10. Per germline, CDR1 SGHTS and CDR2 YDEGEE. Here the CDR3 reads CASSQGLLAGFYNEQFF. The CDR3 DNA reads TGTGCCAGCAGCCAAGGTTTACTAGCGGGGTTCTACAATGAGCAGTTCTTC. Full variable domain (remainder filled in from reference TRBV5-8 and TRBJ2-1): EAGVTQSPTHLIKTRGQQATLRCSPISGHTSVYWYQQALGLGLQFLLWYDEGEERNRGNFPPRFSGRQFPNYSSELNVNALELEDSALYLCASSQGLLAGFYNEQFFGPGTRLTVL.

The rearrangement links TRBV27 to TRBJ1-4, with 7 bases fitting TRBD1. This CDR3 contains 14 residues. Germline lookup yields CDR1 MNHEY and CDR2 SMNVEV (reference sequence). V shed 6 bases and J 8 bases; nucleotides not matched to a gene: 9. This chain's CDR3 is CASSRQGFGEKLFF. CDR3 bases: TGTGCCAGCAGCCGACAGGGTTTTGGCGAAAAACTGTTTTTT.

This clone was counted a few times. V is TRBV12-3 or TRBV12-4 and J is TRBJ2-7, with a possible D match to TRBD2 (6 bases). The CDR3 runs 13 residues. V was cut by 7 bases and J by 2 bases, with 12 bases left in between. This CDR3 reads CASTASSAYEQYF. Here the CDR3 DNA reads TGTGCCAGCACCGCTTCTAGCGCCTACGAGCAGTACTTC.

The V and J genes are TRBV4-3 and TRBJ2-3; TRBD2 matches 10 bases. Losses at the gene ends were 0 bases for V and 2 bases for J; bases not matched to a gene: 5. The CDR3 contains 17 residues. Looked up from germline, CDR1 is LGHNA and CDR2 is YSLEER. The CDR3, as DNA: TGCGCCAGCAGCCAAGAATCTGGGACTAGCGTCACAGATACGCAGTATTTT. It specifies CASSQESGTSVTDTQYF.

The V call is TRBV6-2 or TRBV6-3, the J call TRBJ1-5, with D maybe TRBD1 (5 bases). The CDR3 is made up of 14 amino acids. V lost 0 bases, J lost 5 bases, and 8 bases lay in between. The germline V gene encodes CDR1 MNHEY and CDR2 SVGEGT. The CDR3 nucleotides are TGTGCCAGCAGTTACTCGACAGAATATCAGCCCCAGCATTTT. Translated, it gives CASSYSTEYQPQHF.